This is a list of T cell receptor beta chains from one sample in a study of cytomegalovirus exposure and HLA in healthy donors. TCRdb's table, derived via immunoSEQ multiplex PCR, lists solely in-frame clones and lacks some. Counted here are roughly 160,000 clones, around 81% occurring once; the ten biggest clones make up 13%. Material: PBMCs. The source of these receptors is a woman aged 45-65 years in good health and CMV-seronegative. Each CDR3 is given with its conserved first and last residue. A D gene is named only where the DNA matches it firmly. Some rows mark clone size as missing; the rest say once, few, many or name a class of expanded clone.

j_gene,v_gene,abundance,d_gene,CDR3aa,CDR3nt
TRBJ1-2,TRBV18,.,TRBD1,CASSPRTGDGYTF,TGTGCCAGCTCACCTCGGACAGGCGATGGCTACACCTTC
TRBJ1-5,TRBV5-1,.,TRBD1,CASSLVPGQEQPQHF,TGCGCCAGCAGCTTGGTCCCGGGACAGGAACAGCCCCAGCATTTT
TRBJ2-1,TRBV7-9,.,TRBD2,CASSPSGRVNNEQFF,TGTGCCAGCAGCCCGAGCGGGAGGGTTAACAATGAGCAGTTCTTC
TRBJ2-5,TRBV7-2,.,TRBD1,CASSLAGQRQETQYF,TGTGCCAGCAGCTTAGCGGGACAGAGACAAGAGACCCAGTACTTC
TRBJ2-1,TRBV25-1,.,.,CASSSPRQALGNEQFF,TGTGCCAGCAGTAGCCCCCGACAGGCTTTAGGCAATGAGCAGTTCTTC
TRBJ2-1,TRBV19,.,.,CASSLPWDSSYNEQFF,TGTGCCAGTAGCTTACCCTGGGACTCCTCCTACAATGAGCAGTTCTTC
TRBJ2-7,TRBV7-8,few,.,CASSRRGSYEQYF,TGTGCCAGCAGCCGCCGGGGATCCTACGAGCAGTACTTC
TRBJ2-1,TRBV29-1,.,TRBD1,CSVEGQGNEQFF,TGCAGCGTTGAAGGACAGGGCAATGAGCAGTTCTTC
TRBJ2-5,TRBV9,.,TRBD1,CASSPRGQGIQETQYF,TGTGCCAGCAGCCCTAGAGGACAGGGGATTCAAGAGACCCAGTACTTC
TRBJ1-2,TRBV30,.,.,CAWSEGAYGYTF,TGTGCCTGGAGTGAAGGGGCCTATGGCTACACCTTC
TRBJ2-5,TRBV19,.,.,CASSPGLWETQYF,TGTGCCAGTAGTCCGGGGTTGTGGGAGACCCAGTACTTC
TRBJ1-3,TRBV30,.,.,CAWTRGAFSGNTIYF,TGTGCCTGGACCCGAGGAGCCTTCTCTGGAAACACCATATATTTT
TRBJ2-3,TRBV13,once,TRBD2,CASSPRLAGGLSDTQYF,TGTGCCAGCAGCCCACGACTAGCGGGGGGGCTTTCAGATACGCAGTATTTT
TRBJ2-2,TRBV11-3,.,.,CASSFGGGQNTGELFF,TGTGCCAGCAGCTTCGGCGGGGGCCAGAACACCGGGGAGCTGTTTTTT
TRBJ2-3,TRBV13,.,TRBD2,CASSLGLGGGRRTDTQYF,TGTGCCAGCAGCTTAGGGTTGGGCGGGGGGCGTCGCACAGATACGCAGTATTTT
TRBJ1-1,TRBV4-3,.,TRBD1,CASSQEPAGTVNTEAFF,TGCGCCAGCAGCCAAGAACCCGCCGGGACAGTGAACACTGAAGCTTTCTTT
TRBJ2-7,TRBV28,.,TRBD2,CASSSWTSGDEQYF,TGTGCCAGCAGTTCCTGGACTAGTGGGGACGAGCAGTACTTC
TRBJ2-7,TRBV7-2,.,.,CASSSTGSGDEQYF,TGTGCCAGCAGCTCTACAGGGAGTGGCGACGAGCAGTACTTC
TRBJ1-2,TRBV9,.,TRBD1,CASSAVSGTGDGYTF,TGTGCCAGCAGCGCAGTATCCGGGACAGGGGATGGCTACACCTTC
TRBJ1-1,TRBV5-1,.,TRBD1,CASSSSGGFTEAFF,TGCGCCAGCAGCTCCTCAGGGGGCTTTACTGAAGCTTTCTTT
TRBJ1-1,TRBV28,.,.,CASSRRIGTEAFF,TGTGCCAGCAGTCGACGGATCGGGACTGAAGCTTTCTTT
TRBJ2-3,TRBV18,once,.,CASSQGASSTDTQYF,TGTGCCAGCTCACAGGGAGCGTCTAGCACAGATACGCAGTATTTT
TRBJ1-2,TRBV6-5,once,.,CASSETESRGYGYTF,TGTGCCAGCTCAGAGACAGAGTCCCGTGGCTATGGCTACACCTTC
TRBJ2-7,TRBV27,.,.,CASTSLDRPYEQYF,TGTGCCAGCACCTCTCTCGACAGGCCATACGAGCAGTACTTC
TRBJ2-4,TRBV5-6,.,TRBD1,CASSLGQGVDIQYF,TGTGCCAGCAGCTTGGGACAGGGCGTAGACATTCAGTACTTC
TRBJ2-7,TRBV11-2,.,.,CASSYGQSPGEQYF,TGTGCCAGCAGTTACGGACAGTCCCCCGGGGAGCAGTACTTC
TRBJ1-2,TRBV6-6,few,.,CASKNTNYGYTF,TGTGCCAGCAAAAACACCAACTATGGCTACACCTTC
TRBJ2-6,TRBV10-3,.,.,CAISDWGPGANVLTF,TGTGCCATCAGTGATTGGGGGCCCGGGGCCAACGTCCTGACTTTC
TRBJ2-7,TRBV5-1,.,.,CASSLTGGGEQYF,TGCGCCAGCAGCTTGACCGGCGGCGGTGAGCAGTACTTC
TRBJ1-1,TRBV30,.,.,CAWRENTEAFF,TGTGCCTGGAGAGAGAATACTGAAGCTTTCTTT
TRBJ2-3,TRBV27,.,TRBD2,CASSLLAGKTDTQYF,TGTGCCAGCAGTTTGCTAGCGGGCAAGACAGATACGCAGTATTTT
TRBJ1-4,TRBV4-3,.,TRBD1,CASSQGQGGVATNEKLFF,TGCGCCAGCAGCCAAGGACAGGGAGGAGTCGCAACTAATGAAAAACTGTTTTTT
TRBJ1-5,TRBV6-1,.,TRBD1,CASSELRTGNNQPQHF,TGTGCCAGCAGTGAACTCAGGACAGGGAACAATCAGCCCCAGCATTTT
TRBJ2-1,TRBV6-6,.,.,CASNTPSSYNEQFF,TGTGCCAGCAATACCCCGAGCTCCTACAATGAGCAGTTCTTC
TRBJ2-7,TRBV7-9,.,TRBD1,CASSPGTGEEQYF,TGTGCCAGCAGCCCCGGGACAGGTGAAGAGCAGTACTTC
TRBJ2-5,TRBV6-5,.,.,CASSLTPSVGETQYF,TGTGCCAGCAGCTTGACCCCTAGCGTTGGGGAGACCCAGTACTTC
TRBJ2-7,TRBV7-2,.,TRBD1,CASSQDGPWTGAYEQYF,TGCGCCAGCAGCCAAGATGGCCCTTGGACAGGGGCCTACGAGCAGTACTTC
TRBJ2-5,TRBV2,few,TRBD2,CASSDPYGLAVQETQYF,TGTGCCAGCAGTGATCCTTATGGACTAGCGGTTCAAGAGACCCAGTACTTC
TRBJ2-2,TRBV29-1,.,TRBD2,CSVLLASGNTGELFF,TGCAGCGTTCTGCTGGCTAGCGGGAACACCGGGGAGCTGTTTTTT
TRBJ1-1,TRBV18,.,.,CASSPWVGDTEAFF,TGTGCCAGCTCACCATGGGTAGGGGACACTGAAGCTTTCTTT
TRBJ2-7,TRBV27,.,.,CASSLSGAGSYEQYF,TGTGCCAGCAGTTTAAGTGGGGCCGGATCCTACGAGCAGTACTTC
TRBJ1-1,TRBV11-3,.,.,CASSLDGQSESFF,TGTGCCAGCAGCTTAGACGGACAGTCGGAGTCTTTCTTT
TRBJ1-5,TRBV28,.,.,CASSLSSWSQPQHF,TGTGCCAGCAGTTTAAGTTCCTGGAGCCAGCCCCAGCATTTT
TRBJ1-5,TRBV10-3,.,.,CAISESRVGGEQPQHF,TGTGCCATCAGTGAGTCGAGGGTTGGCGGAGAACAGCCCCAGCATTTT
TRBJ2-1,TRBV7-8,.,.,CASSLDWSSHEQFF,TGTGCCAGCAGCTTAGACTGGTCCTCCCATGAGCAGTTCTTC
TRBJ1-2,TRBV5-5,.,.,CASSLAGLAGGYTF,TGTGCCAGCAGCTTGGCTGGTTTAGCAGGGGGCTACACCTTC
TRBJ1-1,TRBV6-1,.,TRBD1,CASSDRGPYISEAFF,TGTGCCAGCAGTGACAGGGGGCCCTATATATCTGAAGCTTTCTTT
TRBJ1-1,TRBV6-5,.,.,CASSLQGEAFF,TGTGCCAGCAGTCTCCAGGGGGAAGCTTTCTTT
TRBJ2-5,TRBV7-2,few,.,CALARGASETQYF,TGTGCACTTGCCCGGGGGGCCAGTGAGACCCAGTACTTC
TRBJ2-1,TRBV11-2,.,.,CASSKHGSNYEQFF,TGTGCCAGCAGCAAACACGGGAGTAACTATGAGCAGTTCTTC
TRBJ1-2,TRBV5-5,few,.,CASSPDFWSRDIIGYTF,TGTGCCAGCAGCCCCGATTTTTGGTCCCGGGACATCATCGGCTACACCTTC
TRBJ2-7,TRBV11-2,.,.,CASSPATATYEQYF,TGTGCCAGCAGCCCCGCGACAGCCACCTACGAGCAGTACTTC
TRBJ2-2,TRBV7-6,.,TRBD2,CASSLRTSGNTGELFF,TGTGCCAGCAGCCTACGGACTAGCGGAAACACCGGGGAGCTGTTTTTT
TRBJ2-1,TRBV4-2,.,.,CASSPLRVAATSYNEQFF,TGTGCCAGCAGCCCCCTCAGGGTAGCCGCGACCTCCTACAATGAGCAGTTCTTC
TRBJ1-1,TRBV28,once,TRBD1,CASRRQGARAFF,TGTGCCAGCAGACGACAGGGGGCGAGGGCTTTCTTT
TRBJ2-1,TRBV7-6,.,TRBD2,CASSSRTSGAYNEQFF,TGTGCCAGCAGCTCGCGGACTAGCGGAGCCTACAATGAGCAGTTCTTC
TRBJ2-3,TRBV6-6,few,.,CASSVGLGSTDTQYF,TGTGCCAGCAGCGTAGGACTGGGCAGCACAGATACGCAGTATTTT
TRBJ2-7,TRBV14,.,.,CASSQEGWTSYEQYF,TGTGCCAGCAGCCAGGAGGGCTGGACCTCCTACGAGCAGTACTTC
TRBJ2-3,TRBV2,.,.,CASGGNGGASNTQYF,TGTGCCAGCGGGGGTAATGGGGGGGCCTCAAATACGCAGTATTTT
TRBJ2-2,TRBV6-6,.,TRBD1,CASSYRQGVTGELFF,TGTGCCAGCAGTTACAGGCAGGGGGTCACCGGGGAGCTGTTTTTT